The 27 T cell receptor beta chains in this list originate from one sample, sequenced in a study of high-grade serous ovarian cancer treatment subgroups. The tumor samples were collected prior to definitive surgery or chemotherapy. Assay used: immunoSEQ multiplex PCR; TCRdb lists only in-frame clones, some missing. The repertoire holds 190 or so clones, with about 61% as singletons. Specimen: tumor tissue. These receptors came from a human donor with high-grade serous ovarian cancer.

The DNA of the CDR3 is TGTGCCAGCTCATCTCGTCGCGTACAAAGTCGGGCCAACGTCCTGACTTTC. Protein: CASSSRRVQSRANVLTF. The J gene is TRBJ2-6, the V gene TRBV5-7; no clear D. TRBV5-7 is noted as an ORF with a role that remains uncertain. The CDR3 is 17 residues long. The V gene lost 7 bases and the J gene lost 5 bases, with 22 bases spanning the gap.

The V and J genes are TRBV30 and TRBJ1-1; possible D gene TRBD1, 5 bases. The CDR3 extends over 12 amino acids. CDR1 and CDR2 from the germline V gene are GTSNPN and SVGIG (reference sequence). Deletions cut 3 bases from V and 5 bases from J, with 10 bases between. The CDR3 sequence is CAWSEGWTEAFF. The CDR3 coding sequence is TGTGCCTGGAGCGAGGGGTGGACTGAAGCTTTCTTT.

As regards this clone: A junction end diverges from the germline sequence, so it may reflect a read error. The genes are TRBV28 and TRBJ1-2, with D uncertain. The length of the CDR3 is 12 residues. CDR1 MDHEN and CDR2 SYDVKM come from the germline V gene. CDR3 sequence: CASSLPHYGYTF. The CDR3 region has the DNA TGTGCCAGCAGTTTACCCCACTACGGCTACACCTTC.

The V gene is TRBV5-1, the J gene TRBJ1-6; D is undetermined. This CDR3 contains 15 residues. V gave up 6 bases and J gave up 6 bases, with 16 bases separating them. The germline V gene has CDR1 SGHRS and CDR2 YFSETQ. The CDR3 loop reads CASTLVGRLNSPLHF. The CDR3 DNA follows: TGCGCCAGCACCCTAGTCGGACGGCTTAATTCACCCCTCCACTTT.

The chain recombines TRBV9 with TRBJ2-2; D not certain. V was trimmed by 3 bases and J by 1 base, leaving 4 bases between them. Germline V gene lookup returns CDR1 SGDLS and CDR2 YYNGEE. The CDR3 is made up of 13 amino acids. CDR3 loop: CASSEMNTGELFF. The CDR3 nucleotides read TGTGCCAGCAGCGAAATGAACACCGGGGAGCTGTTTTTT.

The V and J genes are TRBV6-7 and TRBJ2-6; no firm D call. TRBV6-7 is recorded as an ORF, its role being uncertain. The CDR3 runs 18 residues. V lost 4 bases and J 5 bases, leaving 21 bases between the germline ends. The chain's CDR3 is CASSLLWHLQSRANVLTF. The CDR3 DNA follows: TGTGCCAGCAGTTTGCTATGGCATTTACAAAGTCGGGCCAACGTCCTGACTTTC.

This clone was seen just once. The genes are TRBV5-1 and TRBJ2-1, with 7 bases aligning to TRBD2. V shed 3 bases, J shed 4 bases, and the junction held 4 bases outside the gene matches. From germline, CDR1 is SGHRS and CDR2 YFSETQ. The CDR3 totals 14 residues. The CDR3 DNA reads as TGCGCCAGCAGCTCGGGACTACCTTACAATGAGCAGTTCTTC. Translation: CASSSGLPYNEQFF.

The V and J genes are TRBV6-5 and TRBJ1-5; D is unresolved. CDR1 and CDR2 (germline): MNHEY, SVGAGI. V lost 6 bases, J lost 1 base, and 10 bases lay in between. The CDR3 contains 14 residues. The CDR3, as DNA: TGTGCCAGCAGCCCTTCGGGCAGCAATCAGCCCCAGCATTTT. Protein: CASSPSGSNQPQHF.

The chain joins TRBV19 to TRBJ2-3; perhaps TRBD1 as D (6 bases). The CDR3 extends over 17 amino acids. Trimming removed 6 bases at V and 0 bases at J, with 19 bases between. From germline, CDR1 is LNHDA and CDR2 SQIVND (reference sequence). The CDR3 loop is CASSPTQGSTSTDTQYF. In DNA form, the CDR3 reads TGTGCCAGTAGCCCTACACAGGGCTCTACTAGCACAGATACGCAGTATTTT. Full variable domain (rest looked up from reference TRBV19 and TRBJ2-3): DGGITQSPKYLFRKEGQNVTLSCEQNLNHDAMYWYRQDPGQGLRLIYYSQIVNDFQKGDIAEGYSVSREKKESFPLTVTSAQKNPTAFYLCASSPTQGSTSTDTQYFGPGTRLTVL.

By sample fraction, this clone is hyperexpanded. The rearrangement uses TRBV6-5 and TRBJ1-1, with 9 bases lining up with TRBD1. The CDR3 is 16 residues long. Germline-derived CDR1 and CDR2 are MNHEY and SVGAGI. V lost 4 bases, J lost 5 bases, and 11 bases stayed unmatched. CDR3 sequence: CASSSPTGGGGTEAFF. The CDR3 nucleotides are TGTGCCAGCAGTTCCCCTACAGGGGGCGGAGGGACTGAAGCTTTCTTT.

This clone was detected only a few times. The chain recombines TRBV11-2 with TRBJ2-4, with TRBD1 as a possible D gene (6 bases). The V end was cut by 1 base, the J end by 5 bases, with 15 bases between. This CDR3 comprises 16 residues. Germline CDR1 reads SGHAT; CDR2 reads FQNNGV. CDR3 in amino acids: CASSLGGGSAQNIQYF. In nucleotides, the CDR3 is TGTGCCAGCAGCTTAGGTGGGGGCTCCGCTCAAAACATTCAGTACTTC. Based on the CDR3 plus reference TRBV11-2 and TRBJ2-4, the full variable domain is EAGVAQSPRYKIIEKRQSVAFWCNPISGHATLYWYQQILGQGPKLLIQFQNNGVVDDSQLPKDRFSAERLKGVDSTLKIQPAKLEDSAVYLCASSLGGGSAQNIQYFGAGTRLSVL.

The J gene is TRBJ2-1, the V gene TRBV19; 14 bases align to TRBD2. Germline trimming cut 8 bases from V and 7 bases from J; bases unmatched to any gene: 7. CDR1 and CDR2 (germline): LNHDA, SQIVND (reference sequence). This CDR3 spans 15 amino acids. The CDR3 DNA reads TGTGCCAGTCGAAAGACTAGCGGGAGGGGGAATGAGCAGTTCTTC. Translating gives CASRKTSGRGNEQFF.

The chain combines TRBV7-9 with TRBJ2-5; no clear D gene. Germline V CDR1 and CDR2: SEHNR, FQNEAQ (reference sequence). Trimming removed 3 bases at V and 5 bases at J, with 16 bases between. The CDR3 consists of 15 residues. CDR3 bases: TGTGCCAGCAGCTTCTCGGGTTCCAAACGTGAGACCCAGTACTTC. Translated, it gives CASSFSGSKRETQYF.

This chain links TRBV2 with TRBJ2-3, with 8 bases matching TRBD2. Germline values: CDR1 SNHLY, CDR2 FYNNEI. V lost 4 bases to trimming and J lost 6 bases; unmatched junction nucleotides: 6. The CDR3 is 14 amino acids. This CDR3 is CASSGEAGADTQYF. The CDR3 DNA is TGTGCCAGCAGTGGAGAAGCGGGAGCGGATACGCAGTATTTT.

A remark on this clone: The junction shows a germline mismatch at one end, possibly a read error. The chain employs TRBV15 and TRBJ2-5; no clear D. Germline loops: CDR1 LNHNV, CDR2 YYDKDF (reference sequence). CDR3 size: 13 residues. The CDR3 spells CATSRDTTALTHF. In DNA, the CDR3 is TGTGCCACCAGCAGAGATACGACGGCGCTAACCCACTTC.

This clone was seen a few times. The chain joins TRBV5-1 to TRBJ1-2; D not certain. Germline assignment: CDR1 SGHRS and CDR2 YFSETQ. V was cut by 0 bases and J by 4 bases, with 4 bases left in between. CDR3 size: 12 residues. The CDR3 bases are TGCGCCAGCAGCTTGGCCGCCTATGGCTACACCTTC. This codes for CASSLAAYGYTF.

This clone was detected only once. V gene TRBV7-9 combines with J gene TRBJ2-1; D is possibly TRBD2 (5 bases). V was cut by 7 bases and J by 9 bases, with 10 bases left in between. The CDR3 consists of 11 residues. In germline, CDR1 is SEHNR, CDR2 FQNEAQ (reference sequence). The CDR3 DNA sequence: TGTGCCAGCACTAGTGAGGGTGAGCAGTTCTTC. Protein product: CASTSEGEQFF.

This clone was seen just once. This rearrangement joins TRBV5-4 to TRBJ2-3; 7 nucleotides agree with TRBD2. Trimming cost V 1 base and J 3 bases; bases outside gene matches: 2. The CDR3 is 14 amino acids. Germline values: CDR1 SGHNT, CDR2 YYREEE (reference sequence). CDR3 bases: TGTGCCAGCAGCTTGACTAGCGAGACAGATACGCAGTATTTT. Its translation: CASSLTSETDTQYF.

The chain links TRBV6-6 to TRBJ1-4; D not certain. V lost 11 bases and J lost 1, with 5 bases in between. This CDR3 is built from 11 residues. Germline V gene data show CDR1 as MNHNY and CDR2 as SVGAGI (reference sequence). The CDR3 sequence is CAVGTNEKLFF. In DNA, the CDR3 is TGTGCCGTTGGAACTAATGAAAAACTGTTTTTT.

J is TRBJ2-7 and V is TRBV5-1; D possibly corresponds to TRBD2 (6 bases). The V and J ends lost 1 base and 3 bases respectively, with 17 bases between them. The CDR3 consists of 16 residues. The V gene's germline CDR1 is SGHRS and CDR2 YFSETQ. The CDR3 region is CASSLFPPGGGYEQYF. In nucleotides, the CDR3 is TGCGCCAGCAGCTTGTTTCCACCCGGGGGTGGCTACGAGCAGTACTTC.

The V call is TRBV5-8, the J call TRBJ2-7; TRBD2 matches at 10 bases. Looked up from germline, CDR1 is SGHTS and CDR2 is YDEGEE. The length of the CDR3 is 15 residues. The trim removed 3 bases at V and 4 bases at J, leaving 7 bases unmatched. CDR3 nucleotide sequence: TGTGCCAGCAGCTGGAGCGGGAGGGTTGCGTACGAGCAGTACTTC. This gives the protein CASSWSGRVAYEQYF.

The V and J genes are TRBV5-1 and TRBJ1-2; a possible D gene is TRBD1 (6 bases). The CDR3 runs to 14 residues. The germline V gene encodes CDR1 SGHRS and CDR2 YFSETQ. Trimming removed 3 bases at V and 9 bases at J, with 18 bases between. CDR3: CASSSRTDRRSYTF. The DNA of the CDR3 is TGCGCCAGCAGCTCCCGGACAGACCGTCGAAGCTACACCTTC.

This clone was seen a few times. This chain connects TRBV30 to TRBJ1-5, with D perhaps matching TRBD1 (6 bases). This CDR3 region has 15 residues. CDR1 is GTSNPN, CDR2 SVGIG, per germline (reference sequence). Trimming stripped 2 bases from V and 1 base from J, with 12 bases between. CDR3 residues: CAWSTGFFSNQPQHF. CDR3 coding DNA: TGTGCCTGGAGTACAGGGTTTTTCAGCAATCAGCCCCAGCATTTT.

The genes are TRBV13 and TRBJ2-2, with 8 bases fitting TRBD2. Germline CDR1 PRHDT, CDR2 FYEKMQ (reference sequence). The V and J ends lost 4 bases and 2 bases, in that order; junction bases with no gene match: 9. The CDR3 covers 17 residues. The CDR3 sequence is CASSSGASGPNTGELFF. CDR3 DNA sequence: TGTGCCAGCAGCTCAGGGGCTAGCGGGCCCAACACCGGGGAGCTGTTTTTT.

This clone has only a few counts. The chain uses TRBV4-1 and TRBJ1-2; D might be TRBD1 (5 bases). Germline V lookup: CDR1 MGHRA, CDR2 YSYEKL. The CDR3 sequence is 16 residues long. V was trimmed by 4 bases and J by 1 base, leaving 16 bases between them. The DNA for the CDR3 is TGCGCCAGCAGCCCGGGGGACGGAGGAGGTAACTATGGCTACACCTTC. It encodes CASSPGDGGGNYGYTF.

The rearrangement links TRBV4-3 to TRBJ1-4; D possibly corresponds to TRBD1 (5 bases). The germline V gene encodes CDR1 LGHNA and CDR2 YSLEER. This CDR3 is 17 amino acids long. Trimming left V 4 bases short and J 5 bases short, with 20 bases between. CDR3 bases: TGCGCCAGCAGCCCTTACTTCTCGGCAGGGTGGAATGAAAAACTGTTTTTT. Its translation is CASSPYFSAGWNEKLFF.

The chain recombines TRBV7-9 with TRBJ2-3; 11 nucleotides agree with TRBD2. The CDR3 totals 15 residues. Per germline, CDR1 SEHNR and CDR2 FQNEAQ (reference sequence). J gave up 10 bases and V 1 base, and 7 bases lay outside the gene matches. The CDR3 DNA reads as TGTGCCAGCAGCTTAGTTCTAGCGGGAGGAGTGGCGCAGTATTTT. Translating gives CASSLVLAGGVAQYF.